This entry describes one T cell receptor (beta chain). The antigen is not known. This CDR3 spans 15 amino acids. V lost 5 bases, J lost 0 bases, and 11 bases lay in between. The germline CDR1 and CDR2 sequences are SGHTA and FQGTGA. In the study's own analysis: ImmunoSEQ output lacked quality scores and full-length reads, limiting matched filtering. The protocol was immunoSEQ multiplex PCR, while the TCRdb copy is restricted to in-frame clones and leaves out a portion. That table gives V, J and clone size, and the DNA gave D and trimming. The sample lists around 530,000 clones, roughly 79% occurring once. The sample comes from a study of shared clonotypes between healthy human individuals. The study's findings and limits: The researchers took only blood, and tissue repertoires probably look different.

This sequence originates from a woman in her forties in good health. Some clones in this sample may be carry-over from other donors' samples. V is TRBV7-3 and J is TRBJ2-1; D unclear. What was sequenced was PBMCs. This chain's CDR3 is CASSGSDSSYNEQFF. CDR3 bases: TGTGCCAGCAGCGGCTCGGATAGCTCCTACAATGAGCAGTTCTTC.